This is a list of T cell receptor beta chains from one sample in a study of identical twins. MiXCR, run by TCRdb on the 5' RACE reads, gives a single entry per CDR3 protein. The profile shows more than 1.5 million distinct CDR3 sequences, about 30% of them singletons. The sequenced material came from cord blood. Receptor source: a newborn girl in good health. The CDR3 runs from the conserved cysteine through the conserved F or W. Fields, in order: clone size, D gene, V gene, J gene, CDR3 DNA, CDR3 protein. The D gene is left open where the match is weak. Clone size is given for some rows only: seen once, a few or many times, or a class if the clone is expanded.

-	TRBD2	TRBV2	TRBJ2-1	TGTGCCAGCAGTCGGCAGACTAGCGTAATATACAATGAGCAGTTCTTC	CASSRQTSVIYNEQFF
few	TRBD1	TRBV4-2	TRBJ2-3	TGTGCCAGCAGCCAAGTGGCCGGGACAGGGATCACAGATACGCAGTATTTT	CASSQVAGTGITDTQYF
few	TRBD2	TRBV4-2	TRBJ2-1	TGTGCCAGCAGCCAAGCCAAAGGACTAGCACCCACGAGATACAATGAGCAGTTCTTC	CASSQAKGLAPTRYNEQFF
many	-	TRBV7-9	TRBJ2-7	TGTGCCAGCAGCCCCTCCGGGACCCTATCCTACGAGCAGTACTTC	CASSPSGTLSYEQYF
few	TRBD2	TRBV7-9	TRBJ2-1	TGTGCCAGCAGCTTAAAGCTAGCGGGAGGAGGCAATGAGCAGTTCTTC	CASSLKLAGGGNEQFF
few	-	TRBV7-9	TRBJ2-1	TGTGCCAGCAGCCACCCACAAATGGAGTTCTTC	CASSHPQMEFF
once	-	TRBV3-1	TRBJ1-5	TGTGCCAGCAGCCAAGGGAGAAAAAATCAGCCCCAGCATTTT	CASSQGRKNQPQHF
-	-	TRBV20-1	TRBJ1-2	TGCAGTGCTAGAGGGGGGCAGGCCGCAAACTATGGCTACACCTTC	CSARGGQAANYGYTF
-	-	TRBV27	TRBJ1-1	TGTGCCAGCAGTCCTCGTAGTAACCCAGGGTACGGTGAAGCTTTCTTT	CASSPRSNPGYGEAFF
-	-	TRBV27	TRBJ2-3	TGTGCCAGTCAGGGGGGGGGGCCCCCAGATACGCAGTATTTT	CASQGGGPPDTQYF
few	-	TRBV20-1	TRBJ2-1	TGCAGTGCTAGGGGGCTTAGGGGTGGAGATCTTTACAATGAGCAGTTCTTC	CSARGLRGGDLYNEQFF
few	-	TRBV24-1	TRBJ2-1	TGTGCCACCACCGACAGCGTGAGGGGTGAGCAGTTCTTC	CATTDSVRGEQFF
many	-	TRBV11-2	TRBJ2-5	TGTGCCAGCAGCCAGGACTTCGGCCCCAACGAGACCCAGTACTTC	CASSQDFGPNETQYF
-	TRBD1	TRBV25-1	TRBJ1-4	TGTGCCAGCAGTGACCCCAGGGGGACGACTGAAAAACTGTTTTTT	CASSDPRGTTEKLFF
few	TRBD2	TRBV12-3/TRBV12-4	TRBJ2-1	TGTGCCAGCAGCCTCCCACGGGGGGGCTCCTACAATGAGCAGTTCTTC	CASSLPRGGSYNEQFF
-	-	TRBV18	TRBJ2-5	TGTGCCAGCTCACCACCGGTGGGGGTTTTGGAGACCCAGTACTTC	CASSPPVGVLETQYF
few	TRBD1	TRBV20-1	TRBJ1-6	TGCAGTGCTAGATGGACAGGGGGTTCACCCCTCCACTTT	CSARWTGGSPLHF
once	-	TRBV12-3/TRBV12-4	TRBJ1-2	TGTGCCAGCAGTTGGGTGGGGGGAGAGGGCTACACCTTC	CASSWVGGEGYTF
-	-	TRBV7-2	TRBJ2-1	TGTGCCAGCAGCACTTCGGTCCGAAATGAGCAGTTCTTC	CASSTSVRNEQFF
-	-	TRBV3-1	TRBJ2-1	TGTGCCAGCAGCCAATTTGCGGGACTTTCGAGGGATGAGCAGTTCTTC	CASSQFAGLSRDEQFF
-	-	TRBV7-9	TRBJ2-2	TGTGCCAGCAGCTTAGCAAGAGGGCCCACCGGGGAGCTGTTTTTT	CASSLARGPTGELFF
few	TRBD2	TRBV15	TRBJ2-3	TGTGCCACCAGCAGACCCCCAACTAGCGGGATTGTCACAGATACGCAGTATTTT	CATSRPPTSGIVTDTQYF
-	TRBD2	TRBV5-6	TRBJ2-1	TGTGCCAGCAGCTTGGTTGGACTAGCGGGATCGAATGAGCAGTTCTTC	CASSLVGLAGSNEQFF
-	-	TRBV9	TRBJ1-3	TGTGCCAGCAGCGTAGGGGGGCAGGGCTCTGGAAACACCATATATTTT	CASSVGGQGSGNTIYF
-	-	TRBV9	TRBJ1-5	TGTGCCAGCAGCGTAGTAAGGGGCAGGGGTCGTCAGCCCCAGCATTTT	CASSVVRGRGRQPQHF
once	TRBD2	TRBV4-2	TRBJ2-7	TGTGCCAGCAGCCAAGATAGCGGGGAGCCCCGCAATGAGCAGTACTTC	CASSQDSGEPRNEQYF
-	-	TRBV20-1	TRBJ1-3	TGCAGTGTTCGGGGTCCGGCCTCCGATGGAAACACCATATATTTT	CSVRGPASDGNTIYF
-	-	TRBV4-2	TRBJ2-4	TGTGCCAGCAGCCAAGAGGCAAGGACAGCCAAAAACATTCAGTACTTC	CASSQEARTAKNIQYF
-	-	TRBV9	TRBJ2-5	TGTGCCAGCAGCGTAAAGGGGGACCCTGAGCAGTACTTC	CASSVKGDPEQYF
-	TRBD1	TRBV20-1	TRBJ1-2	TGCAGTGCTAGTAGGACAGGATACTCTAACTATGGCTACACCTTC	CSASRTGYSNYGYTF
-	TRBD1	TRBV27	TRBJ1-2	TGTGCCAGCACCCAGACAGGGGGAAGGTATGGCTACACCTTC	CASTQTGGRYGYTF
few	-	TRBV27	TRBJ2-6	TGTGCCAGCACCCCAGCTACAGATGTCTCTGGGGCCAACGTCCTGACTTTC	CASTPATDVSGANVLTF
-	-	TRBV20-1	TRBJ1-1	TGCAGTGCTAGAGATCTGGGGGTCATGAACACTGAAGCTTTCTTT	CSARDLGVMNTEAFF
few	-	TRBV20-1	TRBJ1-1	TGCAGTGCTAGTCGCAGCGGTATCGTTTCGGCTTTCTTT	CSASRSGIVSAFF
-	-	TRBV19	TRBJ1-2	TGTGCCAGTAGAACGCTAGGAACAGGGAATGGCTACACCTTC	CASRTLGTGNGYTF
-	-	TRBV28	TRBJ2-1	TGTGCCAGCAGCCAATGGGAGATTGAGCAGTTCTTC	CASSQWEIEQFF
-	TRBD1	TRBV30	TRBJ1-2	TGTGCCTGGGAGACAGGGGCTAACTATGGCTACACCTTC	CAWETGANYGYTF
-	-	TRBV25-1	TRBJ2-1	TGTGCCAGCAGTGAATATTGGGGCTCCTACAATGAGCAGTTCTTC	CASSEYWGSYNEQFF
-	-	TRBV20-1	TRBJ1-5	TGCAGTGCTCCCGGGATTTTTGGGCTCCAGCATTTT	CSAPGIFGLQHF
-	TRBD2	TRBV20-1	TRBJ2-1	TGCAGTGCTGACGGGACTAGCGGACACAATGAGCAGTTCTTC	CSADGTSGHNEQFF
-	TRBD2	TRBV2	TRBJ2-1	TGTGCCAGCAGAACTAGCGGCCAAGAGACCCAGTTCTTC	CASRTSGQETQFF
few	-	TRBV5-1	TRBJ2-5	TGCGCCAGCAGCTTACATTACTCCCAAGCGTTGACCCAGTACTTC	CASSLHYSQALTQYF
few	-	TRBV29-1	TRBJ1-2	TGCAGCGTTCGGGCAGGGAAAGGCTACACCTTC	CSVRAGKGYTF
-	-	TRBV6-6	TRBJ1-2	TGTGCCAGCAGTTTCTCCTTTGGCTACACCTTC	CASSFSFGYTF
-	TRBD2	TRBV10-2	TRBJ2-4	TGCGCCAGCAGTGAGTCGCCGACTAGCGGAAAAAACATTCAGTACTTC	CASSESPTSGKNIQYF
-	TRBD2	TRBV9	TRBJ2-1	TGTGCCAGCAGCGCGTGGACTAGCGGGGGGCCAACACATGAGCAGTTCTTC	CASSAWTSGGPTHEQFF
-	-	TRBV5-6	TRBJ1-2	TGTGCCAGCAGCTACGACACCGACTATGGCTACACCTTC	CASSYDTDYGYTF
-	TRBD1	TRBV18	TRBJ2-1	TGTGCCAGCTCATTAACGGACAGGGTAACTTACAATGAGCAGTTCTTC	CASSLTDRVTYNEQFF
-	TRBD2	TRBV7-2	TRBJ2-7	TGTGCCAGCAGCTTAGCGGGGGTAGCGGGAGCCCCTTACGAGCAGTACTTC	CASSLAGVAGAPYEQYF
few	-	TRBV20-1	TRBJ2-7	TGCAGTGCTAGCGTCCTTACCTACGAGCAGTACTTC	CSASVLTYEQYF
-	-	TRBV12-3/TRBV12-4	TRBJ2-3	TGTGCCAGCAGTTTAGAGGGTACTAGCTTTACGACGCAGTATTTT	CASSLEGTSFTTQYF
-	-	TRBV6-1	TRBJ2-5	TGTGCCAGCAAGGGCCGGGCCCAAATGGTGGGAGAGACCCAGTACTTC	CASKGRAQMVGETQYF
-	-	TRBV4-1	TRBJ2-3	TGCGCCAGCAGCCAAGGGGCAGCTTCCACAGATACGCAGTATTTT	CASSQGAASTDTQYF
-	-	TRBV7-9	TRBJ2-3	TGTGCCCGGAGGGGGGCCCCGCCCCCATATGAGCAGTATTTT	CARRGAPPPYEQYF
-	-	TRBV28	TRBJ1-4	TGTGCCAGCAGTTTTAGCCAGCTTAATGAAAAACTGTTTTTT	CASSFSQLNEKLFF
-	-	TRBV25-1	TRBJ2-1	TGTGCCAGCACCAGGGTGGGGGGCCAGTACAATGAGCAGTTCTTC	CASTRVGGQYNEQFF
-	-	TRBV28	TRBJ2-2	TGTGCCAGCAGCACAGGGACACCGAACACCGGGGAGCTGTTTTTT	CASSTGTPNTGELFF